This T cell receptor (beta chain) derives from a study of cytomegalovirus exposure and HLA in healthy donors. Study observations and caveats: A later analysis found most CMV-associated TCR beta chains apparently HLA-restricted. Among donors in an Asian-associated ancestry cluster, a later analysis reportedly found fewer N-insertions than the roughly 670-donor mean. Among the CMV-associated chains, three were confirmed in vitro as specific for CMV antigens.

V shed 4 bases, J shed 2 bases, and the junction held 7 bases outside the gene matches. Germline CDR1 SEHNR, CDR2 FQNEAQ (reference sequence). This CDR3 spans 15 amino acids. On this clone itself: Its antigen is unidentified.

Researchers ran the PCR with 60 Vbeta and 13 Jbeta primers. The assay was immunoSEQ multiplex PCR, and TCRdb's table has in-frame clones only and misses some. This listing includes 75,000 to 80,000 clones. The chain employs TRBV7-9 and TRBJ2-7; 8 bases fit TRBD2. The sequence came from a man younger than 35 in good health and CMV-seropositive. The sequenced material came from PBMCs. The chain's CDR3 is CASSWPTSGTYEQYF. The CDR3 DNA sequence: TGTGCCAGCAGCTGGCCCACTAGCGGTACCTACGAGCAGTACTTC.